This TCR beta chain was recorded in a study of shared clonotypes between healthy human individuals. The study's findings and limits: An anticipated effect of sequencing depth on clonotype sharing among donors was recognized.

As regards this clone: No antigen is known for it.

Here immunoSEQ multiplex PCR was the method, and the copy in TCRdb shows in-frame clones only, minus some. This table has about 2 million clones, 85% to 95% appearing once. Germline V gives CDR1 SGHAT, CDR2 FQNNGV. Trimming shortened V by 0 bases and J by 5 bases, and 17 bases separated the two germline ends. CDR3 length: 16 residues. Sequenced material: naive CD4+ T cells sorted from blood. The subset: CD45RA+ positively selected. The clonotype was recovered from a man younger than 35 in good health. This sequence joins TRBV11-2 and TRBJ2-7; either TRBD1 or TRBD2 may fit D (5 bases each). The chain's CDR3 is CASSLDQGSRGDEQYF. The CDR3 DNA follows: TGTGCCAGCAGCTTAGATCAGGGTAGTCGGGGCGACGAGCAGTACTTC. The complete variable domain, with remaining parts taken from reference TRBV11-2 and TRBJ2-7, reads EAGVAQSPRYKIIEKRQSVAFWCNPISGHATLYWYQQILGQGPKLLIQFQNNGVVDDSQLPKDRFSAERLKGVDSTLKIQPAKLEDSAVYLCASSLDQGSRGDEQYFGPGTRLTVT.